This entry describes one TCR beta chain. Its antigen is undetermined. The record originates from a study of vaccination effects on CD4 cells after COVID-19. The wider study: Post-vaccine draws lagged the second dose by a median of 72 days.

Sequencing in the ViraFEST assay came after antigen-specific CD4+ T cells had been expanded with viral peptide pools, which were used to stimulate PBMC. Scientists isolated CD4+ T cells after a roughly 9-day culture period ended. Two doses of BNT162b2 or mRNA-1273 vaccine were administered to participants. Here immunoSEQ multiplex PCR was the method, and the copy in TCRdb shows in-frame clones only, minus some. Among about 22,000 clones listed, approximately 69% were seen once. Source: CD4+ T cells from PBMCs cultured with SARS-CoV-2 spike peptides, taken after COVID-19 vaccination. The sequence came from a human donor who received a COVID-19 vaccine.

The CDR3 is CAFRILFF. The CDR3 coding sequence is TGTGCCTTCCGAATCCTGTTTTTT. The chain links TRBV7-7 to TRBJ1-4; D not resolved. The germline V gene has CDR1 SSHAT and CDR2 FNYEAQ (reference sequence). The ends were cut back, 11 bases at V and 14 bases at J, with 9 bases in the middle. The CDR3 totals 8 residues.